This TCR beta chain was retrieved from a study of early T cells in non-severe SARS-CoV-2 infection. This clonotype appeared many times. Its matching antigen is unknown. The CDR3 is 12 residues long. V dropped 7 bases and J dropped 8 bases, with 14 bases sitting between them. Germline assignment: CDR1 DFQATT and CDR2 SNEGSKA (reference sequence). Individual cDNA molecules received unique molecular identifiers during library preparation. TCRdb re-called the 5' RACE reads through MiXCR, storing one row per CDR3 protein. The sample shows around 50,000 distinct CDR3 sequences, 6% to 7% of them seen only once. Notes on the study in general: Matches to VDJdb favored anti-spike CD8 responses and missed private and CD4 specificities.

The J gene is TRBJ1-4, the V gene TRBV20-1; no firm D call. The receptor's source is an adult who was a healthcare worker with PCR-confirmed SARS-CoV-2 infection or an uninfected control (not recorded which). The sequencing input was whole blood. This CDR3 reads CSVSLGREKLFF. Here the CDR3 DNA reads TGCAGTGTCTCGTTGGGTCGGGAAAAACTGTTTTTT.